This paragraph covers one T cell receptor beta chain sequence. The repertoire was sequenced with immunoSEQ multiplex PCR; TCRdb's copy has only in-frame clones and lacks some. The sample has about 250,000 clones; about 91% are singletons. These data originate in a study of blood T cell repertoires in COVID-19. The CDR3 has 13 residues. Germline V gene lookup returns CDR1 SQVTM and CDR2 ANQGSEA. Trimming left V 4 bases short and J 8 bases short, with 15 bases between. The chain joins TRBV29-1 to TRBJ2-1; possibly TRBD1 for D (5 bases). Sequences were obtained from peripheral blood. The TCR sequence derives from a woman younger than 45 with COVID-19, enrolled during active disease. This CDR3 is CSVGGLVGYEQFF. For the CDR3, the DNA is TGCAGCGTTGGGGGCCTTGTGGGTTATGAGCAGTTCTTC.